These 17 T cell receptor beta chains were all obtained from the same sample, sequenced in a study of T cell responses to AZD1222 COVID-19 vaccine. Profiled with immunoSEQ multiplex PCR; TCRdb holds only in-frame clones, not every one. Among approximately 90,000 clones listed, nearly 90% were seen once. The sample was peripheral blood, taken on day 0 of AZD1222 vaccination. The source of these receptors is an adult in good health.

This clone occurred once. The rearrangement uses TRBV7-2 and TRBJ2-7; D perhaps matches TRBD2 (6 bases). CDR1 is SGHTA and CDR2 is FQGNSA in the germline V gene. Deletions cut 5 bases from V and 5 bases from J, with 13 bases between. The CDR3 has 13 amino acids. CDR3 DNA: TGTGCCAGCAGCACCGGACTAACGAACGAGCAGTACTTC. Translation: CASSTGLTNEQYF.

CDR3 region: CASRNGWEGEAFF. CDR3 in DNA: TGTGCCAGTAGAAATGGGTGGGAAGGGGAAGCTTTCTTT. This sequence joins TRBV19 and TRBJ1-1; no reliable D call. Germline loops: CDR1 LNHDA, CDR2 SQIVND (reference sequence). This CDR3 region has 13 residues. With 6 bases removed from V and 8 bases from J, the gap between germline ends came to 16 bases.

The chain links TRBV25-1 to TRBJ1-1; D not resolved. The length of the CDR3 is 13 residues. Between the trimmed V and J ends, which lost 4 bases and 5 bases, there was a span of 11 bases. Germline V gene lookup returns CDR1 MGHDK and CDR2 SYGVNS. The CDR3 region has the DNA TGTGCCAGCAGTGCCCCAATTAGAACTGAAGCTTTCTTT. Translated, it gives CASSAPIRTEAFF.

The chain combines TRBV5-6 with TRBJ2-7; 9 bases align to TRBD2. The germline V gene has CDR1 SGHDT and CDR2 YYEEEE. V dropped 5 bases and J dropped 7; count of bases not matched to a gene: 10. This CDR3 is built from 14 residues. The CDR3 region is CASSNRAGGREQYF. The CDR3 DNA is TGTGCCAGCAGTAATCGAGCGGGGGGTCGGGAGCAGTACTTC.

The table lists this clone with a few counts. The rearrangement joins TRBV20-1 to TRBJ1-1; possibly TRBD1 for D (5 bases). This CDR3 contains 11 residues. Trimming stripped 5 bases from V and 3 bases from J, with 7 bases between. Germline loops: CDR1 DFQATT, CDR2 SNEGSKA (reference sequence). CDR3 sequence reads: CSALQDTEAFF. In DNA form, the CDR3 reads TGCAGTGCTTTACAGGACACTGAAGCTTTCTTT.

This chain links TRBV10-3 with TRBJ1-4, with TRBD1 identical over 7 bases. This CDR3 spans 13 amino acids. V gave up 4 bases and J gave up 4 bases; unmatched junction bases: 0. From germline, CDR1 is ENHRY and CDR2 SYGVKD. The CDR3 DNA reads TGTGCCATCAGTGGGGACAGTAATGAAAAACTGTTTTTT. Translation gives CAISGDSNEKLFF.

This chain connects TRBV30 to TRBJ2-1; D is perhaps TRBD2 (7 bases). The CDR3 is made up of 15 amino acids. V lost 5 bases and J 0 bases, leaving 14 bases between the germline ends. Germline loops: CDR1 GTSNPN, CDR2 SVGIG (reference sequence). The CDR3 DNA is TGTGCCTGGGCCCCGAGGGGGGGCTCCTACAATGAGCAGTTCTTC. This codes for CAWAPRGGSYNEQFF.

The CDR3 DNA is TGTGCCAGCAGCGTAGGGCAGGGGACTGAAGCTTTCTTT. It codes for CASSVGQGTEAFF. J is TRBJ1-1 and V is TRBV9, with D possibly matching TRBD1 (6 bases). The CDR3 is made up of 13 amino acids. From germline, CDR1 is SGDLS and CDR2 YYNGEE. V was clipped by 0 bases and J by 5 bases, with 8 bases between them.

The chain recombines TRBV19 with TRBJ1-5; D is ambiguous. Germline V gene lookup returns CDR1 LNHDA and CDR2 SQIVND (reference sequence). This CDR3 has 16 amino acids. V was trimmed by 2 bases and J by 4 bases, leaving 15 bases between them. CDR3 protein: CASSIYWGEENQPQHF. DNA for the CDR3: TGTGCCAGTAGTATATATTGGGGAGAAGAAAATCAGCCCCAGCATTTT.

The CDR3 DNA sequence: TGTGCCAGCAACAGGGGCTCCTATAATTCACCCCTCCACTTT. Translated: CASNRGSYNSPLHF. The chain uses TRBV6-5 and TRBJ1-6, with 7 bases identical to TRBD1. Trimming removed 7 bases from V and 0 bases from J; junction bases left unmatched: 0. This CDR3 region has 14 residues. Germline V lookup: CDR1 MNHEY, CDR2 SVGAGI.

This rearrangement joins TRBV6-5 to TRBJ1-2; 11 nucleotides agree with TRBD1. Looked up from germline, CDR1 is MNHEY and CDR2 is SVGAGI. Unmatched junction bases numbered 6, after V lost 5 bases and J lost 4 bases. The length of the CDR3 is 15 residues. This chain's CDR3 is CASSPPGTGGYGYTF. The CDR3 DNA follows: TGTGCCAGCAGTCCACCCGGGACAGGGGGCTATGGCTACACCTTC.

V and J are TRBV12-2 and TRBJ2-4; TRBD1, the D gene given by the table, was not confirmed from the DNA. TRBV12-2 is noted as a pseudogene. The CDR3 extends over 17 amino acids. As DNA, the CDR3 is TGTGCAAGTCGCTTAGCGCAAGGCAGGGTTTCCAAAAACATTCAGTACTTC. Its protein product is CASRLAQGRVSKNIQYF.

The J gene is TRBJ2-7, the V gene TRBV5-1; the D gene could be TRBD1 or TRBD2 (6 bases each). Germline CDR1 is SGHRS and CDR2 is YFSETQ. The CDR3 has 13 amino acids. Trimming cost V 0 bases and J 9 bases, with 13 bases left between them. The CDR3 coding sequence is TGCGCCAGCAGCTTGGGGGACACGGGGGCGCAGTACTTC. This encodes CASSLGDTGAQYF.

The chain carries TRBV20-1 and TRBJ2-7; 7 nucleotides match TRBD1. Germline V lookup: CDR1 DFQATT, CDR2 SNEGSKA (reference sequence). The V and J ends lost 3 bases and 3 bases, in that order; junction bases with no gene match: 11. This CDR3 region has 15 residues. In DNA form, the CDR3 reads TGCAGTGCTAGTGCAAAGACAGGGAAAATCTACGAGCAGTACTTC. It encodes CSASAKTGKIYEQYF.

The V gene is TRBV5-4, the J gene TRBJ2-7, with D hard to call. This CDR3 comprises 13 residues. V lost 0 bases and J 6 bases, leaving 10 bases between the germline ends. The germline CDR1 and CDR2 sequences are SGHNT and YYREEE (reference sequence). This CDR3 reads CASSLEGFGEQYF. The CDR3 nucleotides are TGTGCCAGCAGCTTGGAAGGGTTTGGCGAGCAGTACTTC.

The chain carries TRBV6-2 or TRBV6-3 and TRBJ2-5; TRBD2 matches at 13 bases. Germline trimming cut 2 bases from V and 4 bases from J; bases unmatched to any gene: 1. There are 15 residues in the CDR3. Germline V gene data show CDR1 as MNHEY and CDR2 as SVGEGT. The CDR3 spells CASSYTSGGAETQYF. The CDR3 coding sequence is TGTGCCAGCAGTTACACTAGCGGGGGGGCAGAGACCCAGTACTTC.

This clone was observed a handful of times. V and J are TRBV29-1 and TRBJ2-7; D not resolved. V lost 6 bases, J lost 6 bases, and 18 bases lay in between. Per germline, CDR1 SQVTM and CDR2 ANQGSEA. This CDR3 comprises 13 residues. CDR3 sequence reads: CSVGGPTGREQYF. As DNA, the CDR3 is TGCAGCGTCGGCGGCCCAACGGGCCGCGAGCAGTACTTC.